This TCR beta chain was recovered during a study of T cell clonotyping in hematopoietic cell transplantation. Time point reported: recipient sample about 28 days before transplant, after cytoreduction. Data came from immunoSEQ multiplex PCR; TCRdb stores just in-frame clones and leaves some out. Of several thousand clones in the sample, about 30% were seen once. This clone has a single count. Sequenced material: peripheral blood mononuclear cells, taken before stem cell transplant. This sequence was found in a man aged 50-59 years with myelofibrosis. Some clones in this sample may be carry-over from other donors' samples.

DNA for the CDR3: TGTGCCAGCACCCGGTCAGACCCCGTCACAGATACGCAGTATTTT. Its translation is CASTRSDPVTDTQYF. The rearrangement joins TRBV6-5 to TRBJ2-3; D is ambiguous. The CDR3 consists of 15 residues. CDR1 and CDR2 from the germline V gene are MNHEY and SVGAGI. V dropped 7 bases and J dropped 2 bases, with 16 bases sitting between them.